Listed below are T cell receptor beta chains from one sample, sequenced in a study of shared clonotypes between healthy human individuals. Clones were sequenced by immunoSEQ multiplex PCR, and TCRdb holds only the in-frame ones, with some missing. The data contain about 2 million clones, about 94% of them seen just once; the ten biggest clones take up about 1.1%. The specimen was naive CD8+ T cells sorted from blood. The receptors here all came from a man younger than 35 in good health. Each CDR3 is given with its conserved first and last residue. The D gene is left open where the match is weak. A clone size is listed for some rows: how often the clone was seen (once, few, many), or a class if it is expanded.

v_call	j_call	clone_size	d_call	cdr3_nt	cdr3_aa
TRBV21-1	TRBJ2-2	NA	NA	TGTGCCAGCAGCAAGCGGGGGCTGTTTTTT	CASSKRGLFF
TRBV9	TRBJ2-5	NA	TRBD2	TGTGCCAGCAGTGCTAGCGGGGGGGCGTATGAGACCCAGTACTTC	CASSASGGAYETQYF
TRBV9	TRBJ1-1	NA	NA	TGTGCCAGCAGCTCCTCGGGCCACGGGACTGAAGCTTTCTTT	CASSSSGHGTEAFF
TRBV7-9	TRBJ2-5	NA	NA	TGTGCCAGCAGCTTATTGACGGCGGGGACGGAGACCCAGTACTTC	CASSLLTAGTETQYF
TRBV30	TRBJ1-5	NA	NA	TGTGCCTGGAGTGTAGAGGGAAATCAGCCCCAGCATTTT	CAWSVEGNQPQHF
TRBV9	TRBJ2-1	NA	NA	TGTGCCAGCAGCATATCAGGTGGAGCCTACAATGAGCAGTTCTTC	CASSISGGAYNEQFF
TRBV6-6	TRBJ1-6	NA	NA	TGTGCCAGCACCTTGACAGTGGATAATTCACCCCTCCACTTT	CASTLTVDNSPLHF
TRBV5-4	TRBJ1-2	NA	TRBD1	TGTGCCAGCAGCTTTTCCCCGGGACAGGGGAAAGATGGCTACACCTTC	CASSFSPGQGKDGYTF
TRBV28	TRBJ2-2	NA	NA	TGTGCCAGCAGTTTAATTTCAGGAGAAGGGACCGGGGAGCTGTTTTTT	CASSLISGEGTGELFF
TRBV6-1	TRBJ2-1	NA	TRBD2	TGTGCCAGCAGTGATCCCCTAGCGGGGTGGGATGAGCAGTTCTTC	CASSDPLAGWDEQFF
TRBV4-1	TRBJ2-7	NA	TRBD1	TGCGCCAGCAGCATCCGGGACAGGGAATACGAGCAGTACTTC	CASSIRDREYEQYF
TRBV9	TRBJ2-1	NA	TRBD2	TGTGCCAGCAGCGTGGGCTTCGGGGGGGCCCACAATGAGCAGTTCTTC	CASSVGFGGAHNEQFF
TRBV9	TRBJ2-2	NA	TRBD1	TGTGCCAGCAGCAAATCCGGGACAGCGCTCACCGGGGAGCTGTTTTTT	CASSKSGTALTGELFF
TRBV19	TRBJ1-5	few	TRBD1	TGTGCCAGTAGTCTACAGGGGGCGCTAGGCCAGCCCCAGCATTTT	CASSLQGALGQPQHF
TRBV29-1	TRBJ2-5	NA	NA	TGCAGCGTCGGCCCGCGGTACTTC	CSVGPRYF
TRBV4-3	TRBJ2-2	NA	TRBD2	TGCGCCAGCAGCCAACGCTCCAGCGGGGGGGCCGGGGAGCTGTTTTTT	CASSQRSSGGAGELFF
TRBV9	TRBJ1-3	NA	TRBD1	TGTGCCAGCAGCTTATCTCCGGGACAGGGGGCTAAGGAGGCTGGAAACACCATATATTTT	CASSLSPGQGAKEAGNTIYF
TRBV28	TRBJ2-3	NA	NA	TGTGCCAGCAACCCGTCGAGGGGGGACACAGATACGCAGTATTTT	CASNPSRGDTDTQYF
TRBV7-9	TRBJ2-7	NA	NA	TGTGCCAGCAGCGATTCCTACGAGCAGTACTTC	CASSDSYEQYF
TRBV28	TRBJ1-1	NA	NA	TGTGCCAGCAGTACAACCGGGGGAAACACTGAAGCTTTCTTT	CASSTTGGNTEAFF
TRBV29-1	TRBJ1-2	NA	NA	TGCAGCGTTGAAACGGGTTCGACCTATGGCTACACCTTC	CSVETGSTYGYTF
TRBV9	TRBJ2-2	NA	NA	TGTGCCAGCAGCGTAGGTCGTAGTCAGGGGAACACCGGGGAGCTGTTTTTT	CASSVGRSQGNTGELFF
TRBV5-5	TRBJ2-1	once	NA	TGTGCCAGCAGCACCCAGGGGCCTTACAATGAGCAGTTCTTC	CASSTQGPYNEQFF
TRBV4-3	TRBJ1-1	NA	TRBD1	TGCGCCAGCAGCCAAGTTCCCCCGGGACAGACCTTGACTGAAGCTTTCTTT	CASSQVPPGQTLTEAFF
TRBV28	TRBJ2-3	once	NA	TGTGCCAGCAGTTTTAGGGAGTTCGCGCCGCCAGGGAGCACAGATACGCAGTATTTT	CASSFREFAPPGSTDTQYF
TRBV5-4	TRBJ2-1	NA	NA	TGTGCCAGCAGCTTGTGGCCAGCGGAGTTCTACAATGAGCAGTTCTTC	CASSLWPAEFYNEQFF
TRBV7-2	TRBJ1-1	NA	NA	TGTGCCAGCAGCTTATTTACAGGCGAGAACACTGAAGCTTTCTTT	CASSLFTGENTEAFF
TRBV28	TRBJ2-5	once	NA	TGTGCCAGCAGTTTGCTAGTCTTGGAGACCCAGTACTTC	CASSLLVLETQYF
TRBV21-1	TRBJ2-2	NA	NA	TGTGCCAGCAGCGACCCCGCAGACAAGAACACCGGGGAGCTGTTTTTT	CASSDPADKNTGELFF
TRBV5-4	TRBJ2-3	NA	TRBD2	TGTGCCAGCAGCTTGGAACCGCGGGGGGTCACAGATACGCAGTATTTT	CASSLEPRGVTDTQYF
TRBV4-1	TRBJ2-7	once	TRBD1	TGCGCCAGCAGCCCGTGGGACAGCGGCTACGAGCAGTACTTC	CASSPWDSGYEQYF
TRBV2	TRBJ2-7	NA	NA	TGTGCCAGCAGGGGTGCCCATCCTGAGCAGTACTTC	CASRGAHPEQYF
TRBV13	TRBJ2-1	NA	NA	TGTGCCAGCAGCGCCTCCGGGGGGCCCTCCTACAATGAGCAGTTCTTC	CASSASGGPSYNEQFF
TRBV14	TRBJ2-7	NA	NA	TGTGCCAGCAGCCAAGCCGGGAGCACGTTTAGCTACGAGCAGTACTTC	CASSQAGSTFSYEQYF
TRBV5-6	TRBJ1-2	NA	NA	TGTGCCAGCAGCTTGGAGGGAAGCCTCTATGGCTACACCTTC	CASSLEGSLYGYTF
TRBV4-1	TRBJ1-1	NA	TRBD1	TGCGCCAGCAGCCCCGGACAGGGGTGGACTGAAGCTTTCTTT	CASSPGQGWTEAFF
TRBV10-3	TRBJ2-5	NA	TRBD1	TGTGCCATCAGAGTTGGGACAGGGGAACAAGAGACCCAGTACTTC	CAIRVGTGEQETQYF
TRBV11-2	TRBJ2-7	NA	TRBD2	TGTGCCAGCAGCTGGGGCGGGGGGACCTCCTACGAGCAGTACTTC	CASSWGGGTSYEQYF
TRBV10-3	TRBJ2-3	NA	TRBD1	TGTGCCATCAGTGAGTCCGAGACAGGGGGCCACGACAGCGCGCAGTATTTT	CAISESETGGHDSAQYF
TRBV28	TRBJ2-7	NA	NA	TGTGCCAGCAGTTTATTTGGATCCGAATCCGAGCAGTACTTC	CASSLFGSESEQYF
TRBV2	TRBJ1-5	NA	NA	TGTGCCAGCAGTGTTCGAGAGACAGTCGATCAGCCCCAGCATTTT	CASSVRETVDQPQHF
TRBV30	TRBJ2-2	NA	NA	TGTGCCTGGAGTCAAGGGGCCCCCGGGGAGCTGTTTTTT	CAWSQGAPGELFF
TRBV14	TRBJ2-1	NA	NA	TGTGCCAGCAGCCAAGTTGTCAGGGGTTATGAGCAGTTCTTC	CASSQVVRGYEQFF
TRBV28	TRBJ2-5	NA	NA	TGTGCCAGCAGTTTAAGGTGGGCAGGTCAAGAGACCCAGTACTTC	CASSLRWAGQETQYF
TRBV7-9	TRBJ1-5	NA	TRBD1	TGTGCCAGCAGCCCCAGCACAGGGGAGAATCAGCCCCAGCATTTT	CASSPSTGENQPQHF
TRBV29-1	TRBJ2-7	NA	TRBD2	TGCAGCGTCCACCTGACTAGCGGCGAGCAGTACTTC	CSVHLTSGEQYF
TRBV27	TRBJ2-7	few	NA	TGTGCCAGCAGTTTAAAAACTAGCTACGAGCAGTACTTC	CASSLKTSYEQYF
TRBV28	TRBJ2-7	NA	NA	TGTGCCAGCAGTTTATACGTGGACGTTGACCCGGGAGAGCAGTACTTC	CASSLYVDVDPGEQYF
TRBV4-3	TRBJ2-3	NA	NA	TGCGCCAGCAGCCAAGCGGGAAGGGTCTGGGATACGCAGTATTTT	CASSQAGRVWDTQYF
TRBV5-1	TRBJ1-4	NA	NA	TGCGCCAGCAGCTTGGCGGCCGGTGGTAGAGATGAAAAACTGTTTTTT	CASSLAAGGRDEKLFF
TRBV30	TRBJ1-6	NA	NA	TGTGCCTGGAACGTCGGGGGCGGTTCACCCCTCCACTTT	CAWNVGGGSPLHF
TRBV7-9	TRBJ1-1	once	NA	TGTGCCAGCAGCTTAAGGGCTGCGAGAAACACTGAAGCTTTCTTT	CASSLRAARNTEAFF
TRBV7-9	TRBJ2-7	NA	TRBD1	TGTGCCAGCAGCTTACTGGGACAGGGAGTCCACGAGCAGTACTTC	CASSLLGQGVHEQYF
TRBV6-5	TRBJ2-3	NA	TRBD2	TGTGCCAGCAGTTACTCCGAGCGGGATTGGACAGATACGCAGTATTTT	CASSYSERDWTDTQYF
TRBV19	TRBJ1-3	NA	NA	TGTGCCAGTAGTCTTGCCAGCTTCTCTGGAAACACCATATATTTT	CASSLASFSGNTIYF